The present TCR beta chain was sequenced within a study of radiotherapy plus CTLA-4 blockade in lung cancer. The method was immunoSEQ multiplex PCR; TCRdb's version includes in-frame clones alone and lacks a portion of them. In the table there are roughly 90,000 clones, almost 90% of which are singletons. This clone is a singleton in its sample. This CDR3 spans 14 amino acids. The germline V gene has CDR1 LNHNV and CDR2 YYDKDF (reference sequence). Trimming pared 4 bases from V and 5 bases from J, leaving 14 bases between. This sequence was found in a human donor with non-small cell lung cancer that progressed on radiotherapy plus ipilimumab. The rearrangement joins TRBV15 to TRBJ1-2, with D tentatively TRBD1 (5 bases). Sequencing was performed on peripheral blood, taken from a patient treated with radiotherapy plus ipilimumab. CDR3 coding DNA: TGTGCCACCAGCAACCCCGGGACTGGATATGGCTACACCTTC. The encoded protein is CATSNPGTGYGYTF.